This TCR beta chain was retrieved from a study of cytomegalovirus exposure and HLA in healthy donors. Germline assignment: CDR1 SGHNT and CDR2 YENEEA. With 10 bases clipped from V and 1 base from J, the junction kept 8 bases outside the gene matches. This CDR3 region has 14 residues. Primers for the PCR totalled 60 Vbeta and 13 Jbeta. TCRdb's table, derived via immunoSEQ multiplex PCR, lists solely in-frame clones and lacks some. The data contain 180,000 or so clones, 82% of them singletons. The chain couples TRBV11-3 to TRBJ1-1; the match to TRBD1 covers 8 bases. Specimen: PBMCs. The receptor's source is a man in his forties or fifties in good health and CMV-seronegative. This chain's CDR3 is CATNTGTGNTEAFF. The CDR3 DNA reads TGTGCCACCAACACCGGGACAGGGAACACTGAAGCTTTCTTT.